This TCR beta chain was obtained from a study of OX40 agonist ivuxolimab in advanced cancers. Assay used: immunoSEQ multiplex PCR; TCRdb lists only in-frame clones, some missing. The sample carries some 150,000 clones, around 93% recorded once. The CDR3 is 14 residues long. Germline loops: CDR1 SGHNT, CDR2 YYREEE (reference sequence). Trimming stripped 6 bases from V and 3 bases from J, with 15 bases between. The chain joins TRBV5-4 to TRBJ1-1, with D perhaps TRBD1 (6 bases). The source was CD4+ or CD8+ T cells sorted from blood, collected in a trial of the OX40 agonist ivuxolimab. The source of this sequence is an adult with an advanced solid tumor such as melanoma, head and neck, liver or kidney cancer. Here the CDR3 DNA reads TGTGCCAGCAACCAGGGGTGGGCGGACACTGAAGCTTTCTTT. It encodes CASNQGWADTEAFF.